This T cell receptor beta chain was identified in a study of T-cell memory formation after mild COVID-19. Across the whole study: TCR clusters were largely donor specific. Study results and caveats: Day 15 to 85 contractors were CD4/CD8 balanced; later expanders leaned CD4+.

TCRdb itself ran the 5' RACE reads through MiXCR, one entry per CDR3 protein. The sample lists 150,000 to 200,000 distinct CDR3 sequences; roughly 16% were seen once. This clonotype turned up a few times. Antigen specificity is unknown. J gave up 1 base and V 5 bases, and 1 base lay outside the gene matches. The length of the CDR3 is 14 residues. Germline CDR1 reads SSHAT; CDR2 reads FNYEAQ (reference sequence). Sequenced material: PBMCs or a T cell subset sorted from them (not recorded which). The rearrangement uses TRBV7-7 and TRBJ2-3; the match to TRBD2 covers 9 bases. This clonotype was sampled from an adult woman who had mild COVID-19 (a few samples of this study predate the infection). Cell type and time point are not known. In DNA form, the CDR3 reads TGTGCCAGCAGCGCTAGCGGGGGCACAGATACGCAGTATTTT. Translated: CASSASGGTDTQYF. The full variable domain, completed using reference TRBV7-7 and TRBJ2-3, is GAGVSQSPRYKVTKRGQDVTLRCDPISSHATLYWYQQALGQGPEFLTYFNYEAQPDKSGLPSDRFSAERPEGSISTLTIQRTEQRDSAMYRCASSASGGTDTQYFGPGTRLTVL.